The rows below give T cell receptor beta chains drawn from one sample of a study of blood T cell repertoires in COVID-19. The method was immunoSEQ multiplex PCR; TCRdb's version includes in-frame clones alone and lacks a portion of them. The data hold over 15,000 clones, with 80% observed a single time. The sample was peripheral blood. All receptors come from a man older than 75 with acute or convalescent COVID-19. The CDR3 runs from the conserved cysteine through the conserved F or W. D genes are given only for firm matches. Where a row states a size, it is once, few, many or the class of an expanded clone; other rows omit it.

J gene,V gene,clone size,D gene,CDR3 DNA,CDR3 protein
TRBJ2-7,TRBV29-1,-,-,TGCAGCGTTTCGGGACCGGGGGTCTACGAGCAGTACTTC,CSVSGPGVYEQYF
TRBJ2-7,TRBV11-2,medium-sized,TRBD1,TGTGCCAGCAGCTTACGCTTCGGACAGGGCTACGAGCAGTACTTC,CASSLRFGQGYEQYF
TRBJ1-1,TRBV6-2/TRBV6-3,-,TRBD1,TGTGCCAGCAGTCCCCGGACAGGGATGAACACTGAAGCTTTCTTT,CASSPRTGMNTEAFF
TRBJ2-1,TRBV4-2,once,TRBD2,TGTGCCAGCAGCCAAGGGGGACTAGCGGGAGACTACAATGAGCAGTTCTTC,CASSQGGLAGDYNEQFF
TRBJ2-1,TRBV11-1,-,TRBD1,TGTGCCAGCAGCAAGTCCGGACAGGGGCGTTACAATGAGCAGTTCTTC,CASSKSGQGRYNEQFF
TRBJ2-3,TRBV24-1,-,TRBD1,TGTGCCACCAGTGCAGGGGGCGTAGATACGCAGTATTTT,CATSAGGVDTQYF
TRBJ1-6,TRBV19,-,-,TGTGCCAGTAGGGGCCAGATTAATTCACCCCTCCACTTT,CASRGQINSPLHF
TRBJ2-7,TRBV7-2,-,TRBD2,TGTGCCAGCAGCTTTAGCGGGGGGGAGGACGAGCAGTACTTC,CASSFSGGEDEQYF
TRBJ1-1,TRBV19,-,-,TGTGCCAGTAGTATCTGGGGGGAGGAGGGCACTGAAGCTTTCTTT,CASSIWGEEGTEAFF
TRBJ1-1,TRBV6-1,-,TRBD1,TGTGCCAGCAGTGGGAGAAATAGAGGACAGGGAAGGAACACTGAAGCTTTCTTT,CASSGRNRGQGRNTEAFF
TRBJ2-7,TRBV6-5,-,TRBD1,TGTGCCAGCAGTTACTCGGCGAACAGGGGGAGCGGCGAGCAGTACTTC,CASSYSANRGSGEQYF
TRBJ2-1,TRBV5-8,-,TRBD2,TGTGCCAGCAGCCATGGGGGGGGACCCCTGAATGAGCAGTTCTTC,CASSHGGGPLNEQFF
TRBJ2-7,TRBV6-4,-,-,TGTGCCAGCTCTCTCAACCCGGGGAACAACTACGAGCAGTACTTC,CASSLNPGNNYEQYF
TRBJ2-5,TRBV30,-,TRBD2,TGTGCCTGGAGAAGACGTTTAGCGGGTCAAGAGACCCAGTACTTC,CAWRRRLAGQETQYF
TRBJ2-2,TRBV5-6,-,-,TGTGCCAGCAGCTTTGGCAGGGACACCGGGGAGCTGTTTTTT,CASSFGRDTGELFF
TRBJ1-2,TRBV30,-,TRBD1,TGTGCCTGGAGTTTTGGACGGGACAGGGTTCACATTGGGCCCTACTATGGCTACACCTTC,CAWSFGRDRVHIGPYYGYTF
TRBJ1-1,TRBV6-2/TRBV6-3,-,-,TGTGCCAGCAGCCCGCCCCAGGCGTCCACTGAAGCTTTCTTT,CASSPPQASTEAFF
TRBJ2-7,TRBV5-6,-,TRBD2,TGTGCCAGCAGCTTGGGGTTGGCGGGGGGTCCCTACGAGCAGTACTTC,CASSLGLAGGPYEQYF
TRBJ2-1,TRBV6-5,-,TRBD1,TGTGCCAGCGAGGGACAGGGGGCAACTGAGCAGTTCTTC,CASEGQGATEQFF
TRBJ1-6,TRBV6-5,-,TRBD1,TGTGCCAGCAGAATCGGACAGGCGTCGGGGGCCCTCCACTTT,CASRIGQASGALHF
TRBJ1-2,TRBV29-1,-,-,TGCAGCGTTGAAGTATCGGGGGCTAACTATGGCTACACCTTC,CSVEVSGANYGYTF
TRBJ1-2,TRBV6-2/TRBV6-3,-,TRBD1,TGTGCCAGCAGTCTCACCGACAGGGTTGTCCACTACTATGGCTACACCTTC,CASSLTDRVVHYYGYTF
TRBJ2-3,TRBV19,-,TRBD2,TGTGCCAGTAGTGGTGGACTAGCGGGGGGGTATAGCACAGATACGCAGTATTTT,CASSGGLAGGYSTDTQYF
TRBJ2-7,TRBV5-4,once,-,TGTGCCAGCAGCTTTGGCTTCTACGAGCAGTACTTC,CASSFGFYEQYF
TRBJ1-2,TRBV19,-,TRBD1,TGTGCCAGTAGTATAGACCGGACAGGGGGTAACTATGGCTACACCTTC,CASSIDRTGGNYGYTF
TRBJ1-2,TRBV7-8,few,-,TGTGCCAGCAGCTTAGCGGGGGAGGACTATGGCTACACCTTC,CASSLAGEDYGYTF
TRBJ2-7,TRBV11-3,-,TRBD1,TGTGCCAGCAGCCGGCTAGGACAGGGGTCCTACGAGCAGTACTTC,CASSRLGQGSYEQYF
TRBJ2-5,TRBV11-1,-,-,TGTGCCAGCAGCTTAGATCCTGGGCAATCGAAGACCCAGTACTTC,CASSLDPGQSKTQYF
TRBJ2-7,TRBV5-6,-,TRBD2,TGTGCCAGTAAGCGGGAGAGACAGCTTGTAGGTGAGCAGTACTTC,CASKRERQLVGEQYF
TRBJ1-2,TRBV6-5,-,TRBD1,TGTGCCAGCAGAGACAGGGGAGCTAACTATGGCTACACCTTC,CASRDRGANYGYTF
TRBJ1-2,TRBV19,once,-,TGTGCCAGTAGTACCACCTGGACATCCACTAACTATGGCTACACCTTC,CASSTTWTSTNYGYTF
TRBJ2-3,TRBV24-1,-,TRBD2,TGTGCCACCAGTGACTACCCCCCCCGGGAGGGAGGCACAGATACGCAGTATTTT,CATSDYPPREGGTDTQYF
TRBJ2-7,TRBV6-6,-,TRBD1,TGTGCCAGCAGTTACTTACCCGGGACAGGAGGAACCGAGCAGTACTTC,CASSYLPGTGGTEQYF
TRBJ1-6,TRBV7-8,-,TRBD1,TGTGCCAGCAGCGGATGGACAGGAACCAATAATTCACCCCTCCACTTT,CASSGWTGTNNSPLHF
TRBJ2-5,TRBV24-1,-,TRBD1,TGTGCCACCAGTGATTCCAGGGGGCCTGTAGAGACCCAGTACTTC,CATSDSRGPVETQYF
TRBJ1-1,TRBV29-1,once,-,TGCAGCGTTGAGGTCGCCGGGACCGGGAGTGGAGCTTTCTTT,CSVEVAGTGSGAFF
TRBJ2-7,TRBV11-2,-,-,TGTGCCAGCGGATTTCGAGGCCGCTACGAGCAGTACTTC,CASGFRGRYEQYF
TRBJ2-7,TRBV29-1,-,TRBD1,TGCAGCGTTGGGCTCCGGGGGACAGGGGGTACCGGGACCCTAGAGCAGTACTTC,CSVGLRGTGGTGTLEQYF
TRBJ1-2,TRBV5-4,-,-,TGTGCCAGCCGGACCGGTGGGGGGAGGGACTATGGCTACACCTTC,CASRTGGGRDYGYTF
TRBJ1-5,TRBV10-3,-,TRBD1,TGTGCCATCAGCCCGGGACAGCTTAGCAATCAGCCCCAGCATTTT,CAISPGQLSNQPQHF
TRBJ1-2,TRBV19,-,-,TGTGCCAGTAGTATAGCTCGACAGGCTAACTATGGCTACACCTTC,CASSIARQANYGYTF
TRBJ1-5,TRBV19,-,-,TGTGCCAGTAGTGGGACACTTAGCAATCAGCCCCAGCATTTT,CASSGTLSNQPQHF
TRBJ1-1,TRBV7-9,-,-,TGTGCCAGCAGCTTCACAGGAGAACTTGAAGCTTTCTTT,CASSFTGELEAFF
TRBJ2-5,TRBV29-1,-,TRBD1,TGCAGCGTTAGGGGACAGGGGGCTGCAGAGACCCAGTACTTC,CSVRGQGAAETQYF
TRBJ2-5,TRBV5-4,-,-,TGTGCCAGCAGCAAGGACAGAAGCCAAGAGACCCAGTACTTC,CASSKDRSQETQYF
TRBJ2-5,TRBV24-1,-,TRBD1,TGTGCCACCAGTGATCCGATGGGGACAGGGTCGGAGACCCAGTACTTC,CATSDPMGTGSETQYF
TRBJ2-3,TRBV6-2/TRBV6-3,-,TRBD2,TGTGCCAGCAGCCGCCTAAAACTAGCGGAAGGCACAGATACGCAGTATTTT,CASSRLKLAEGTDTQYF
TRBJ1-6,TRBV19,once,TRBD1,TGTGCCAGTAGTACCCGGACAGGGAATAATTCACCCCTCCACTTT,CASSTRTGNNSPLHF